In its sample, the clone carrying this TCR beta chain was seen a few times. Its antigen is unknown. Germline trimming cut 6 bases from V and 6 bases from J; bases unmatched to any gene: 7. Germline lookup yields CDR1 DFQATT and CDR2 SNEGSKA (reference sequence). The length of the CDR3 is 13 residues. Isolated per sample were at least 6.5 million PBMCs. Using a J-beta primer mix together with a sample-barcoded 5' primer, a second PCR was run for about 7 to 12 cycles. Tagging of each cDNA molecule was performed by a template-switch adaptor with 12 random nucleotides. Individual samples furnished no less than 2.5 million CDR3-containing paired-end reads apiece. One entry per CDR3 protein, called by TCRdb with MiXCR from the 5' RACE reads. The sample holds fewer than 1.5 million distinct CDR3 sequences; around 39% are singletons and the top ten take 7% to 9.5%. The data derive from a study of blood T cells in healthy people across ages.

Study-level results: Without sorted subsets, naive and antigen-experienced compartments could not be conclusively compared.

The specimen sequenced was blood. This TCR came from a young woman in good health. The V call is TRBV20-1, the J call TRBJ2-3, with TRBD2 matching 9 bases. Here the CDR3 DNA reads TGCAGTGCAGAGAGAGCGGGGGGCGATACGCAGTATTTT. Its translation is CSAERAGGDTQYF.